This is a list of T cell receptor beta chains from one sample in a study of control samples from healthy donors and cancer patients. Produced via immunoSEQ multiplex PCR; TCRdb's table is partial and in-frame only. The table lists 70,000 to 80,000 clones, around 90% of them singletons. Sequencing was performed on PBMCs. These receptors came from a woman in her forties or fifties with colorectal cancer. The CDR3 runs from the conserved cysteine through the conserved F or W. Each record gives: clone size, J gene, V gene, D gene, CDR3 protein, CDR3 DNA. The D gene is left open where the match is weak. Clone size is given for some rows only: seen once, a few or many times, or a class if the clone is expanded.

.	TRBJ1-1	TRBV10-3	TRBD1	CAISEYLTGVDTEAFF	TGTGCCATCAGTGAGTATCTGACAGGGGTGGACACTGAAGCTTTCTTT
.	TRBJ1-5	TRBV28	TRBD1	CASSLPSQGVGQPQHF	TGTGCCAGCAGTCTTCCCTCCCAGGGGGTTGGTCAGCCCCAGCATTTT
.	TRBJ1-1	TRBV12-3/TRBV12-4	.	CASSFVQVEAFF	TGTGCCAGCAGTTTCGTACAGGTTGAAGCTTTCTTT
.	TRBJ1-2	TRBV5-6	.	CASSLVAIRDNYGYTF	TGTGCCAGCAGCTTGGTTGCGATCCGGGACAACTATGGCTACACCTTC
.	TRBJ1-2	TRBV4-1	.	CASSPDRDYGYTF	TGCGCCAGCAGCCCAGACCGAGACTATGGCTACACCTTC
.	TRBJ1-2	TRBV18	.	CASSPPSGDPNYGYTF	TGTGCCAGCTCACCCCCGTCCGGGGACCCTAACTATGGCTACACCTTC
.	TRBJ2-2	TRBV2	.	CASSRETGELFF	TGTGCCAGCAGTAGGGAGACCGGGGAGCTGTTTTTT
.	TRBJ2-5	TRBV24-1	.	CATSDPPRETQYF	TGTGCCACCAGTGATCCTCCACGAGAGACCCAGTACTTC
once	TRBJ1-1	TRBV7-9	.	CASSSTAGSGDTEAFF	TGTGCCAGCAGCTCAACTGCAGGGTCTGGGGACACTGAAGCTTTCTTT
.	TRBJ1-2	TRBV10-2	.	CATLQKNYGYTF	TGCGCCACCCTACAGAAAAACTATGGCTACACCTTC
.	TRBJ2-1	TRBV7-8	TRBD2	CASGSGGGYDNEQFF	TGTGCCAGCGGATCCGGCGGGGGGTATGATAATGAGCAGTTCTTC
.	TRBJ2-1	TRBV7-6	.	CASSLGGGGGYNEQFF	TGTGCCAGCAGCTTAGGAGGCGGAGGAGGCTACAATGAGCAGTTCTTC
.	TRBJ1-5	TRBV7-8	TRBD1	CASSLGAGTGRNQPQHF	TGTGCCAGCAGCTTAGGGGCCGGGACAGGGAGAAATCAGCCCCAGCATTTT
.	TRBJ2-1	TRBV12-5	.	CASGLGGTFDEQFF	TGTGCTAGTGGTTTGGGCGGGACATTCGATGAGCAGTTCTTC
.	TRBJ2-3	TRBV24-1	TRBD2	CATSVLAGGEDTQYF	TGTGCCACCAGTGTTCTAGCGGGGGGGGAGGATACGCAGTATTTT
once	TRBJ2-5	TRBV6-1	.	CASSEGGLRETQYF	TGTGCCAGCAGTGAAGGGGGGTTGCGGGAGACCCAGTACTTC
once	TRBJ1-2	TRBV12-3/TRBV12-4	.	CASSLNLNYGYTF	TGTGCCAGCAGTTTAAACCTTAACTATGGCTACACCTTC
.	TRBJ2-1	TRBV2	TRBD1	CASSEQGATEQFF	TGTGCCAGCAGTGAGCAGGGGGCGACTGAGCAGTTCTTC
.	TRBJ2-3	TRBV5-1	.	CASRLPEDTQYF	TGCGCCAGCAGACTACCTGAAGATACGCAGTATTTT
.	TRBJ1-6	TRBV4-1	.	CASSQALTGSGSYNSPLHF	TGCGCCAGCAGCCAAGCCCTTACGGGGTCGGGCTCCTATAATTCACCCCTCCACTTT
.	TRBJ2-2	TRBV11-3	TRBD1	CASSFGEGTANTGELFF	TGTGCCAGCAGCTTTGGCGAGGGGACAGCGAACACCGGGGAGCTGTTTTTT
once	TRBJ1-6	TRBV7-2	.	CASSSQYPPLHF	TGTGCCAGCAGCTCTCAGTATCCACCCCTCCACTTT
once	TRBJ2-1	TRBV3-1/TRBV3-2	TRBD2	CASSQPLASGATNEQFF	TGTGCCAGCAGCCAACCCCTGGCTAGCGGGGCCACAAATGAGCAGTTCTTC
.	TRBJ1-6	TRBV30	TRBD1	CAADRDYSPLHF	TGTGCCGCCGACAGGGATTATTCACCCCTCCACTTT
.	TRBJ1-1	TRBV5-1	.	CASSLMGNTEAFF	TGCGCCAGCAGCTTGATGGGGAACACTGAAGCTTTCTTT
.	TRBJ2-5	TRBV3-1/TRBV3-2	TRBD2	CASSLGTSGGVQETQYF	TGTGCCAGCAGCCTTGGGACTAGCGGGGGGGTTCAAGAGACCCAGTACTTC
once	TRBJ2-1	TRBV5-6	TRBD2	CASSLVRGNYNEQFF	TGTGCCAGCAGCTTGGTGCGGGGGAACTACAATGAGCAGTTCTTC
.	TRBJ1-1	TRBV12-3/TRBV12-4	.	CASGTQNTEAFF	TGTGCCAGCGGGACCCAGAACACTGAAGCTTTCTTT
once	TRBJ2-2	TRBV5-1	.	CASSLAPGEPGELFF	TGCGCCAGCAGCTTGGCTCCTGGAGAACCCGGGGAGCTGTTTTTT
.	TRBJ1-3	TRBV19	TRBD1	CATTQGTGVNTIYF	TGTGCCACCACCCAGGGGACAGGGGTAAACACCATATATTTT
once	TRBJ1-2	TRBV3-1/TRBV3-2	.	CASSLLIGYGYTF	TGTGCCAGCAGCCTCTTAATAGGGTATGGCTACACCTTC
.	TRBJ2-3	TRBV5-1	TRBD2	CASSPELAGGTDTQYF	TGCGCCAGCAGCCCCGAACTAGCGGGAGGCACAGATACGCAGTATTTT
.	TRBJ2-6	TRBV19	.	CASSAITGANVLTF	TGTGCCAGTAGTGCCATAACAGGGGCCAACGTCCTGACTTTC
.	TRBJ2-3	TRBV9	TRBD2	CASNRLAEATDTQYF	TGTGCCAGCAACCGACTAGCGGAGGCCACAGATACGCAGTATTTT
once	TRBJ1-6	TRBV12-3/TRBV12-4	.	CASSFWLDSPLHF	TGTGCCAGCAGTTTTTGGCTGGATTCACCCCTCCACTTT
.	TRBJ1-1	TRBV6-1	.	CASSEGSRGTGHTEAFF	TGTGCCAGCAGTGAAGGGTCGAGGGGCACAGGGCACACTGAAGCTTTCTTT
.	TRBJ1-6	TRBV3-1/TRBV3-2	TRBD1	CASSLIQLGTGYGSYNSPLHF	TGTGCCAGCAGCCTTATCCAACTCGGGACAGGGTACGGATCCTATAATTCACCCCTCCACTTT
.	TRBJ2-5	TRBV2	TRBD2	CASQNLPASGGPKYF	TGTGCCAGCCAAAACCTGCCGGCTAGCGGGGGCCCCAAGTACTTC
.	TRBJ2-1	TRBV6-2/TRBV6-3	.	CASSLIPSVNEQFF	TGTGCCAGCAGCTTAATCCCTTCGGTGAATGAGCAGTTCTTC
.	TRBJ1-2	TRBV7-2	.	CASSPQGNPSLRYTF	TGTGCCAGCAGCCCTCAGGGAAACCCATCCTTACGCTACACCTTC
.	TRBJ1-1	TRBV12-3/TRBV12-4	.	CASTMAGTEAFF	TGTGCCAGCACCATGGCGGGGACTGAAGCTTTCTTT
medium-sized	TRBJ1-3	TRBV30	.	CAWSVQGFSGNTIYF	TGTGCCTGGAGTGTACAGGGCTTCTCTGGAAACACCATATATTTT
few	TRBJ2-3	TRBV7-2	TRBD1	CASSSGQVSDTQYF	TGTGCCAGCAGCAGTGGACAGGTTTCAGATACGCAGTATTTT
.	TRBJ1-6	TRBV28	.	CASNRGNSPLHF	TGTGCCAGCAATAGGGGCAATTCACCCCTCCACTTT
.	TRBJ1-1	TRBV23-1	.	CASSPLYIDKVEEAFF	TGCGCCAGCAGTCCCCTTTACATTGACAAAGTTGAGGAAGCTTTCTTT
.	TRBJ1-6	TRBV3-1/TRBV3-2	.	CASSLSGGGNSPLHF	TGTGCCAGCAGCCTGTCGGGAGGGGGTAATTCACCCCTCCACTTT
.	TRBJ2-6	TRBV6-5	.	CASGRSGANVLTF	TGTGCCAGCGGGCGGTCTGGGGCCAACGTCCTGACTTTC
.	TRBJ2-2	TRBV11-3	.	CASSFGFANTGELFF	TGTGCCAGCAGCTTTGGGTTTGCGAACACCGGGGAGCTGTTTTTT
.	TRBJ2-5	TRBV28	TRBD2	CASSLEAGGPETQYF	TGTGCCAGCAGTTTAGAAGCGGGGGGGCCTGAGACCCAGTACTTC
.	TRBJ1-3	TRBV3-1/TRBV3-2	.	CASSQDRGGLSGNTIYF	TGTGCCAGCAGCCAAGATCGCGGGGGGCTTAGTGGAAACACCATATATTTT
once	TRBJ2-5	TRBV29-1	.	CSVMTSQETQYF	TGCAGCGTTATGACGAGTCAAGAGACCCAGTACTTC
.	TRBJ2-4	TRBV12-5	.	CASGLSTGGDIQYF	TGTGCTAGTGGTTTGAGCACAGGCGGGGACATTCAGTACTTC
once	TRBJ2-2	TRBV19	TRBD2	CASSIGPPGRAGELFF	TGTGCCAGTAGTATAGGACCGCCGGGGAGGGCCGGGGAGCTGTTTTTT